These 26 T cell receptor beta chains originate from one sample sequenced in a study of shared clonotypes between healthy human individuals. Naive CD8 cells comprised CD45RO-negative, CCR7-positively selected cells, excluding terminally differentiated effector memory CD45RA+ cells. Produced via immunoSEQ multiplex PCR; TCRdb's table is partial and in-frame only. This table has about 2.1 million clones, about 93% appearing once. Sequences were obtained from naive CD8+ T cells from PBMCs. The receptors stem from a man between 18 and 29 years old in good health. Some clones in this sample may be carry-over from other donors' samples.

This rearrangement joins TRBV6-4 to TRBJ2-3; 13 bases are shared with TRBD2. Losses at the gene ends were 4 bases for V and 1 base for J; bases not matched to a gene: 14. Germline V gives CDR1 MRHNA, CDR2 SNTAGT. The CDR3 has 20 amino acids. The chain's CDR3 is CASSASILAGGHTGTDTQYF. In DNA, the CDR3 is TGTGCCAGCAGTGCCTCGATACTAGCGGGAGGGCACACGGGCACAGATACGCAGTATTTT.

V gene TRBV4-2 combines with J gene TRBJ2-5; D perhaps matches TRBD2 (6 bases). The CDR3 spans 14 residues. Germline CDR1 LGHNA, CDR2 YNFKEQ. The V gene lost 1 base and the J gene lost 5 bases, with 11 bases spanning the gap. The CDR3 reads CASSQGSSGETQYF. For the CDR3, the DNA is TGTGCCAGCAGCCAAGGTAGTAGCGGCGAGACCCAGTACTTC.

This chain joins TRBV5-1 and TRBJ2-4; D is perhaps TRBD1 (6 bases). Looked up from germline, CDR1 is SGHRS and CDR2 is YFSETQ. Trimming pared 2 bases from V and 8 bases from J, leaving 11 bases between. This CDR3 comprises 13 residues. The CDR3 nucleotides read TGCGCCAGCAGCTTTGTAGGGGGTGACATTCAGTACTTC. This encodes CASSFVGGDIQYF.

In this sample, this clone turned up a few times. The sample carries other DNA sequences with the same CDR3. The rearrangement joins TRBV28 to TRBJ1-5; D remains ambiguous. The CDR3 spans 13 residues. V lost 5 bases and J 3 bases, leaving 8 bases between the germline ends. CDR1 and CDR2 from the germline V gene are MDHEN and SYDVKM. CDR3: CASSPGLNQPQHF. The CDR3 coding sequence is TGTGCCAGCAGTCCCGGGCTCAATCAGCCCCAGCATTTT.

This sequence joins TRBV7-8 and TRBJ1-2, with D unresolved. Germline loops: CDR1 SGHVS, CDR2 FQNEAQ. CDR3 size: 16 residues. The germline V and J ends were trimmed by 1 base and 7 bases, with 19 bases remaining between them. Here the CDR3 reads CASSLDGRSSMGGYTF. The CDR3 DNA reads as TGTGCCAGCAGCTTAGATGGCAGATCCTCCATGGGTGGCTACACCTTC.

Regarding this clone: Other nucleotide sequences in the sample specify the same CDR3. The V gene is TRBV19, the J gene TRBJ1-5; possible D gene TRBD1, 5 bases. This CDR3 is 14 amino acids long. Germline assignment: CDR1 LNHDA and CDR2 SQIVND (reference sequence). The V gene lost 8 bases and the J gene lost 0 bases, with 11 bases spanning the gap. The DNA for the CDR3 is TGTGCCAGTTCCAGGGATAATAGCAATCAGCCCCAGCATTTT. Translating it yields CASSRDNSNQPQHF.

This clone is a singleton in its sample. Other DNA sequences from this sample encode an identical CDR3 as well. This sequence joins TRBV4-3 and TRBJ2-7, with D unresolved. CDR3 length: 12 amino acids. CDR1 is LGHNA and CDR2 is YSLEER in the germline V gene. V lost 0 bases to trimming and J lost 4 bases, with 4 bases between them. CDR3 sequence: CASSQDGYEQYF. CDR3 sequence (DNA): TGCGCCAGCAGCCAAGATGGGTACGAGCAGTACTTC.

The chain has TRBV27 and TRBJ2-7, with D perhaps being TRBD1 or TRBD2 (7 bases each). V was clipped by 6 bases and J by 5 bases, with 17 bases between them. CDR1 MNHEY and CDR2 SMNVEV come from the germline V gene (reference sequence). The CDR3 covers 14 residues. The CDR3 DNA reads as TGTGCCAGCAGACCAGGGGGGGCACTTAACGAGCAGTACTTC. It is translated as CASRPGGALNEQYF.

CDR3 protein: CASSLGWGGTYEQYF. The CDR3 nucleotides read TGTGCCAGCAGCTTAGGTTGGGGTGGAACCTACGAGCAGTACTTC. This chain uses TRBV11-2 with TRBJ2-7, with D hard to call. With 1 base removed from V and 2 bases from J, the gap between germline ends came to 12 bases. This CDR3 has 15 residues. The germline CDR1 and CDR2 sequences are SGHAT and FQNNGV.

The chain carries TRBV6-6 and TRBJ1-1, with TRBD1 matching over 8 bases. This CDR3 has 16 amino acids. V gave up 3 bases and J gave up 4 bases; unmatched junction bases: 10. The germline CDR1 and CDR2 sequences are MNHNY and SVGAGI (reference sequence). In DNA form, the CDR3 reads TGTGCCAGCAGTTATCGGACAGGGAATGAGTTCACTGAAGCTTTCTTT. This encodes CASSYRTGNEFTEAFF.

The V call is TRBV11-2, the J call TRBJ2-1; D gene unclear. V was pared by 1 base and J by 10 bases, with 11 bases between. CDR3 length equals 13 residues. Germline CDR1 reads SGHAT; CDR2 reads FQNNGV. CDR3 DNA: TGTGCCAGCAGCTTAGTCGCGGCGGTCGAGCAGTTCTTC. Translation gives CASSLVAAVEQFF.

The V and J genes are TRBV7-2 and TRBJ2-7; D call uncertain. V lost 5 bases and J 2 bases, leaving 19 bases between the germline ends. The CDR3 sequence is 16 residues long. CDR1 and CDR2 from the germline V gene are SGHTA and FQGNSA. This chain's CDR3 is CASSPGSRSTAYEQYF. The CDR3, as DNA: TGTGCCAGCAGCCCCGGCTCGAGGTCCACGGCCTACGAGCAGTACTTC.

The chain joins TRBV5-6 to TRBJ2-3; 11 bases are shared with TRBD2. V lost 4 bases to trimming and J lost 2 bases; unmatched junction nucleotides: 9. Germline CDR1 is SGHDT and CDR2 is YYEEEE. The CDR3 is 17 amino acids. CDR3 in amino acids: CASSSSGLADITDTQYF. CDR3 in DNA: TGTGCCAGCAGCAGCTCGGGACTAGCGGACATCACAGATACGCAGTATTTT.

The chain recombines TRBV14 with TRBJ2-1, with D possibly TRBD2 on 5 matching bases. The CDR3 spans 13 residues. The V gene's germline CDR1 is SGHDN and CDR2 FVKESK. V was pared by 3 bases and J by 6 bases, with 9 bases between. The CDR3 sequence: CASSQIGVNEQFF. CDR3 DNA sequence: TGTGCCAGCAGCCAGATCGGGGTCAATGAGCAGTTCTTC.

The V gene is TRBV7-9, the J gene TRBJ2-5, with 7 bases identical to TRBD1. The CDR3 totals 16 residues. Losses at the gene ends were 0 bases for V and 5 bases for J; bases not matched to a gene: 9. The germline V gene encodes CDR1 SEHNR and CDR2 FQNEAQ (reference sequence). The chain's CDR3 is CASSLAGLGGAETQYF. The CDR3 nucleotides are TGTGCCAGCAGCTTAGCGGGGCTAGGGGGCGCGGAGACCCAGTACTTC.

The chain combines TRBV4-3 with TRBJ2-1, with D perhaps TRBD1 (6 bases). This CDR3 is built from 13 residues. V lost 4 bases and J 4 bases, leaving 8 bases between the germline ends. Germline-derived CDR1 and CDR2 are LGHNA and YSLEER. Here the CDR3 reads CASSRTVYNEQFF. The DNA of the CDR3 is TGCGCCAGCAGCCGGACAGTGTACAATGAGCAGTTCTTC.

The chain employs TRBV25-1 and TRBJ2-5, with a possible D match to TRBD2 (5 bases). The J call may be wrong; the DNA end is better matched by TRBJ2-7. The germline V gene encodes CDR1 MGHDK and CDR2 SYGVNS. CDR3 length equals 13 residues. The chain's CDR3 is CASSESTRNEQYF. For the CDR3, the DNA is TGTGCCAGCAGTGAATCTACTAGGAACGAGCAGTACTTC.

In its sample, this clone was seen once. The chain is built from TRBV27 and TRBJ2-5, with 7 bases fitting TRBD2. Germline CDR1 and CDR2: MNHEY and SMNVEV (reference sequence). The V segment lost 5 bases and the J segment 0 bases; nucleotides outside the gene matches: 9. The CDR3 length is 16 residues. CDR3 nucleotide sequence: TGTGCCAGCAGTACTCAACGGGGGGAGTACCAAGAGACCCAGTACTTC. Protein sequence: CASSTQRGEYQETQYF.

The chain carries TRBV27 and TRBJ2-3, with 9 bases aligning to TRBD2. Germline lookup yields CDR1 MNHEY and CDR2 SMNVEV (reference sequence). This CDR3 spans 17 amino acids. Losses at the gene ends were 0 bases for V and 2 bases for J; bases not matched to a gene: 6. The CDR3 DNA reads as TGTGCCAGCAGTTTATCGGCGCTAGCGGGATTCACAGATACGCAGTATTTT. Translating gives CASSLSALAGFTDTQYF.

The chain joins TRBV13 to TRBJ1-3; perhaps TRBD1 as D (5 bases). The CDR3 totals 16 residues. The germline gives CDR1 PRHDT, CDR2 FYEKMQ (reference sequence). Trimming pared 5 bases from V and 4 bases from J, leaving 18 bases between. This CDR3 is CASSPGRAWAGNTIYF. The CDR3 coding sequence is TGTGCCAGCAGCCCCGGCAGGGCTTGGGCGGGAAACACCATATATTTT.

V usage is TRBV5-1 and J usage is TRBJ1-2; a weak D match, TRBD1 (5 bases). V lost 1 base, J lost 3 bases, and 7 bases lay in between. CDR3 length: 13 amino acids. The germline V gene has CDR1 SGHRS and CDR2 YFSETQ. The CDR3 region has the DNA TGCGCCAGCAGCTTGCAAGGGGACTATGGCTACACCTTC. The encoded protein is CASSLQGDYGYTF.

The chain joins TRBV4-1 to TRBJ2-7; a weak D match, TRBD2 (6 bases). V lost 5 bases and J 4 bases, leaving 18 bases between the germline ends. The germline V gene has CDR1 MGHRA and CDR2 YSYEKL. The CDR3 has 15 amino acids. For the CDR3, the DNA is TGCGCCAGCAGCGTAGCGGCCTCCGCGGGGTACGAGCAGTACTTC. Protein product: CASSVAASAGYEQYF.

Note on this clone: Other DNA sequences within the sample encode an identical CDR3. The rearrangement joins TRBV7-3 to TRBJ1-1; D ambiguous. The ends were cut back, 2 bases at V and 2 bases at J, with 9 bases in the middle. Looked up from germline, CDR1 is SGHTA and CDR2 is FQGTGA. The CDR3 contains 14 residues. The DNA of the CDR3 is TGTGCCAGCAGCTTAGGCGGCCCAAACACTGAAGCTTTCTTT. Its protein product is CASSLGGPNTEAFF.

J is TRBJ1-1 and V is TRBV27; the match to TRBD1 covers 8 bases. This CDR3 region has 14 residues. CDR1 and CDR2 from the germline V gene are MNHEY and SMNVEV (reference sequence). Germline trimming cut 3 bases from V and 4 bases from J; bases unmatched to any gene: 4. DNA of the CDR3: TGTGCCAGCAGTTTTACGGGGACAGGCACTGAAGCTTTCTTT. Its protein is CASSFTGTGTEAFF.

J is TRBJ2-2 and V is TRBV9; a weak D match, TRBD1 (5 bases). V gave up 0 bases and J gave up 4 bases, with 13 bases separating them. Germline V gene data show CDR1 as SGDLS and CDR2 as YYNGEE. The CDR3 totals 16 residues. The CDR3 DNA sequence: TGTGCCAGCAGCGTAGATTATACCAGGGCCACCGGGGAGCTGTTTTTT. Protein sequence: CASSVDYTRATGELFF. Combining the CDR3 with reference TRBV9 and TRBJ2-2 gives the whole variable domain DSGVTQTPKHLITATGQRVTLRCSPRSGDLSVYWYQQSLDQGLQFLIQYYNGEERAKGNILERFSAQQFPDLHSELNLSSLELGDSALYFCASSVDYTRATGELFFGEGSRLTVL.

This sequence joins TRBV28 and TRBJ1-2; D gene uncertain. The germline V and J ends were trimmed by 5 bases and 2 bases, with 12 bases remaining between them. This CDR3 is built from 14 residues. Germline assignment: CDR1 MDHEN and CDR2 SYDVKM. The CDR3 DNA is TGTGCCAGCAGTCTTCTAGACATCAACTATGGCTACACCTTC. Translation gives CASSLLDINYGYTF.